What follows are 26 T cell receptor beta chains derived from one specimen sequenced in a study of T cell responses to AZD1222 COVID-19 vaccine. The method was immunoSEQ multiplex PCR; TCRdb's version includes in-frame clones alone and lacks a portion of them. The data contain roughly 120,000 clones, 88% of them singletons. The sequences come from peripheral blood, collected on day 0 of AZD1222 vaccination. The source of these receptors is an adult in good health.

The V call is TRBV27, the J call TRBJ1-2, with 8 nucleotides matching TRBD1. The germline V gene has CDR1 MNHEY and CDR2 SMNVEV (reference sequence). V lost 7 bases to trimming and J lost 5 bases; unmatched junction nucleotides: 12. CDR3 length: 15 amino acids. CDR3 nucleotide sequence: TGTGCCAGCACCCCTCGGCAGGGGGCAGAATATGGCTACACCTTC. It is translated as CASTPRQGAEYGYTF.

V gene TRBV2 combines with J gene TRBJ2-3, with unresolved D. Germline V gene sequence: CDR1 SNHLY, CDR2 FYNNEI. Trimming pared 5 bases from V and 0 bases from J, leaving 15 bases between. CDR3 length: 16 residues. In DNA, the CDR3 is TGTGCCAGCAGTTATGCGGACCCAAAAAGCACAGATACGCAGTATTTT. The encoded protein is CASSYADPKSTDTQYF. The whole variable domain, remainder taken from reference TRBV2 and TRBJ2-3, is EPEVTQTPSHQVTQMGQEVILRCVPISNHLYFYWYRQILGQKVEFLVSFYNNEISEKSEIFDDQFSVERPDGSNFTLKIRSTKLEDSAMYFCASSYADPKSTDTQYFGPGTRLTVL.

The V call is TRBV7-2, the J call TRBJ2-7; TRBD1 or TRBD2 may be the D gene (5 bases each). The CDR3 sequence is 14 residues long. The V end was cut by 5 bases, the J end by 7 bases, with 18 bases between. CDR1 SGHTA and CDR2 FQGNSA come from the germline V gene. DNA for the CDR3: TGTGCCAGCAGCCCGGGATCGGGACGACGGGAGCAGTACTTC. Its translation is CASSPGSGRREQYF.

The chain links TRBV12-3 or TRBV12-4 to TRBJ1-2; 7 bases fit TRBD1. The CDR3 has 13 amino acids. V dropped 6 bases and J dropped 5; count of bases not matched to a gene: 6. The CDR3 loop is CASSPTGEYGYTF. CDR3 nucleotide sequence: TGTGCCAGCAGCCCTACAGGGGAATATGGCTACACCTTC.

The rearrangement links TRBV27 to TRBJ1-5, with 9 positions matching TRBD1. The length of the CDR3 is 16 residues. Germline CDR1 and CDR2: MNHEY and SMNVEV (reference sequence). J gave up 3 bases and V 5 bases, and 8 bases lay outside the gene matches. CDR3 residues: CASSPRQGVINQPQHF. CDR3 coding DNA: TGTGCCAGCAGTCCCCGACAGGGGGTAATCAATCAGCCCCAGCATTTT.

Of note for this clone: The junction departs from the called germline gene at one end, perhaps through a read error. This rearrangement joins TRBV11-2 to TRBJ2-1; TRBD2 agrees at 11 bases. The germline gives CDR1 SGHAT, CDR2 FQNNGV. CDR3 length: 14 amino acids. The CDR3 sequence is CASSLRATSGERIF. The CDR3 bases are TGTGCCAGCAGCTTACGCGCGACTAGCGGGGAGAGAATCTTC.

This clone appeared many times. The chain couples TRBV6-1 to TRBJ2-3; possible D gene TRBD1, 6 bases. CDR1 is MNHNS, CDR2 SASEGT, per germline. V was shortened by 0 bases and J by 2 bases, with 9 bases between the two germline ends. The CDR3 covers 15 residues. CDR3 in amino acids: CASSEATGTTDTQYF. The CDR3 DNA sequence: TGTGCCAGCAGTGAAGCAACAGGGACCACAGATACGCAGTATTTT.

The chain joins TRBV9 to TRBJ1-3, with TRBD1 matching 7 bases. V was clipped by 0 bases and J by 0 bases; unmatched bases: 3. The CDR3 totals 16 residues. The germline V gene has CDR1 SGDLS and CDR2 YYNGEE. The CDR3: CASSVATGYSGNTIYF. DNA of the CDR3: TGTGCCAGCAGCGTAGCGACAGGGTACTCTGGAAACACCATATATTTT.

At least ten counts were recorded for this clone. The CDR3 is CASSLSRGFGNEQFF. CDR3 in DNA: TGTGCCAGCAGTTTAAGCAGGGGATTCGGCAATGAGCAGTTCTTC. The chain carries TRBV27 and TRBJ2-1; possible D gene TRBD1, 6 bases. CDR3 length equals 15 residues. CDR1 is MNHEY and CDR2 is SMNVEV in the germline V gene (reference sequence). Trimming took off 2 bases at V and 6 bases at J, with 14 bases between the two ends.

As to this clone: A read error may account for a junction end that differs from germline. V is TRBV5-1 and J is TRBJ2-6; 11 positions agree with TRBD1. Germline-derived CDR1 and CDR2 are SGHRS and YFSETQ. The CDR3 contains 18 residues. The CDR3 DNA follows: TGCGCCAGCAGTTTGGAGGGACAGGGGGTATCTGGGGCCAACGTCCTGACTTTC. This codes for CASSLEGQGVSGANVLTF.

This clone has only one observation. The V call is TRBV6-2 or TRBV6-3, the J call TRBJ2-7; 10 nucleotides agree with TRBD1. CDR1 and CDR2 from the germline V gene are MNHEY and SVGEGT. After removal of 2 bases from V and 6 bases from J, the junction contained 7 bases not matched to a gene. CDR3 length: 15 amino acids. This CDR3 reads CASSYRDRGYSEQYF. The CDR3 coding sequence is TGTGCCAGCAGTTACCGGGACAGGGGATATAGCGAGCAGTACTTC.

The rearrangement links TRBV30 to TRBJ1-1, with no clear D. The V end was cut by 3 bases, the J end by 1 base, with 9 bases between. Per the germline V gene, CDR1 is GTSNPN and CDR2 is SVGIG (reference sequence). CDR3 length: 13 amino acids. In DNA, the CDR3 is TGTGCCTGGAGGTACAGTTCGAACACTGAAGCTTTCTTT. This translates into CAWRYSSNTEAFF.

V usage is TRBV10-3 and J usage is TRBJ2-7, with D hard to call. Germline lookup yields CDR1 ENHRY and CDR2 SYGVKD. CDR3 length: 11 residues. V was trimmed by 10 bases and J by 7 bases, leaving 14 bases between them. CDR3 DNA sequence: TGTGCCACCACTGATGAATTGGAGCAGTACTTC. It yields the protein CATTDELEQYF.

The CDR3 sequence: CASSQGRVGGYTF. Written as DNA, the CDR3 is TGTGCCAGCAGCCAGGGACGGGTGGGCGGCTACACCTTC. The chain combines TRBV16 with TRBJ1-2; possible D gene TRBD1, 5 bases. The CDR3 extends over 13 amino acids. Looked up from germline, CDR1 is KGHSY and CDR2 is FQNENV. The ends were cut back, 3 bases at V and 8 bases at J, with 13 bases in the middle. The full variable domain, with the rest looked up from reference TRBV16 and TRBJ1-2, is GEEVAQTPKHLVRGEGQKAKLYCAPIKGHSYVFWYQQVLKNEFKFLISFQNENVFDETGMPKERFSAKCLPNSPCSLEIQATKLEDSAVYFCASSQGRVGGYTFGSGTRLTVV.

This chain uses TRBV9 with TRBJ2-5; 7 nucleotides match TRBD2. The CDR3 sequence is 15 residues long. Germline V lookup: CDR1 SGDLS, CDR2 YYNGEE. V was clipped by 5 bases and J by 0 bases; unmatched bases: 7. CDR3 sequence (DNA): TGTGCCAGCAGTTCGGCCGGGGGGTACCAAGAGACCCAGTACTTC. It translates to CASSSAGGYQETQYF.

The rearrangement joins TRBV18 to TRBJ2-7; TRBD1 aligns across 10 bases. The germline V gene has CDR1 KGHSH and CDR2 LQKENI. V gave up 3 bases and J gave up 3 bases; unmatched junction bases: 5. The CDR3 covers 15 residues. In nucleotides, the CDR3 is TGTGCCAGCTCACCTTTCGGGACAGGGGTCTACGAGCAGTACTTC. Encoded protein: CASSPFGTGVYEQYF. Together with reference TRBV18 and TRBJ2-7, the CDR3 gives the full variable domain: NAGVMQNPRHLVRRRGQEARLRCSPMKGHSHVYWYRQLPEEGLKFMVYLQKENIIDESGMPKERFSAEFPKEGPSILRIQQVVRGDSAAYFCASSPFGTGVYEQYFGPGTRLTVT.

The chain uses TRBV6-5 and TRBJ1-1; D call uncertain. The CDR3 length is 14 residues. Trimming left V 0 bases short and J 1 base short, with 6 bases between. Germline assignment: CDR1 MNHEY and CDR2 SVGAGI. CDR3 DNA sequence: TGTGCCAGCAGTTACTCCCAAAGGAACACTGAAGCTTTCTTT. It encodes CASSYSQRNTEAFF.

The chain couples TRBV11-2 to TRBJ1-2, with 9 bases matching TRBD1. Germline assignment: CDR1 SGHAT and CDR2 FQNNGV. V trimming: 4 bases; J trimming: 5 bases; junction bases outside the gene matches: 8. The CDR3 is made up of 15 amino acids. The CDR3 DNA reads TGTGCCAGCAGCTACCTGGACAGGGGCGTTTATGGCTACACCTTC. It is translated as CASSYLDRGVYGYTF.

This clone has just one count. The CDR3 sequence: CASSRMTGTSGTDTQYF. The DNA for the CDR3 is TGCGCCAGCAGCCGCATGACCGGGACTAGCGGGACAGATACGCAGTATTTT. V and J are TRBV4-1 and TRBJ2-3; TRBD2 matches at 12 bases. The CDR3 extends over 17 amino acids. The J segment lost 3 bases and the V segment lost 4 bases, leaving 8 bases of the junction unmatched. Germline V gene sequence: CDR1 MGHRA, CDR2 YSYEKL.

The chain links TRBV28 to TRBJ1-2, with 8 bases identical to TRBD1. Germline V gene sequence: CDR1 MDHEN, CDR2 SYDVKM. The CDR3 totals 14 residues. V shed 7 bases and J 6 bases; nucleotides not matched to a gene: 10. CDR3 coding DNA: TGTGCCAGCAACCGAGGGGACAGGTGGAATGGCTACACCTTC. Residues: CASNRGDRWNGYTF.

The rearrangement joins TRBV2 to TRBJ1-2; tentatively, D is TRBD1 (6 bases). V was cut by 5 bases and J by 2 bases, with 21 bases left in between. This CDR3 is built from 17 residues. Germline V lookup: CDR1 SNHLY, CDR2 FYNNEI. The CDR3 protein is CASSLALRQGRNYGYTF. The CDR3 bases are TGTGCCAGCAGTTTAGCTTTGCGGCAGGGGAGAAACTATGGCTACACCTTC.

J is TRBJ2-3 and V is TRBV11-2; either TRBD1 or TRBD2 may fit D (6 bases each). Germline V gives CDR1 SGHAT, CDR2 FQNNGV. The length of the CDR3 is 17 residues. V was trimmed by 5 bases and J by 3 bases, leaving 21 bases between them. The CDR3 loop reads CASSLGGRGPETDTQYF. The CDR3 DNA follows: TGTGCCAGCAGCCTAGGGGGGCGGGGCCCGGAAACAGATACGCAGTATTTT. The full variable domain, completed using reference TRBV11-2 and TRBJ2-3, is EAGVAQSPRYKIIEKRQSVAFWCNPISGHATLYWYQQILGQGPKLLIQFQNNGVVDDSQLPKDRFSAERLKGVDSTLKIQPAKLEDSAVYLCASSLGGRGPETDTQYFGPGTRLTVL.

The chain joins TRBV11-1 to TRBJ1-2; 7 bases align to TRBD1. Trimming at V came to 3 bases and at J to 6 bases, leaving 4 bases not matched to a gene. Germline loops: CDR1 SGHAT, CDR2 FQDESV (reference sequence). The length of the CDR3 is 13 residues. The CDR3, as DNA: TGTGCCAGCAGCTTGGAGGGGGCGGATGGCTACACCTTC. Protein product: CASSLEGADGYTF.

The chain carries TRBV29-1 and TRBJ2-7, with TRBD2 matching 7 bases. V gave up 6 bases and J gave up 7 bases; unmatched junction bases: 6. Germline V gives CDR1 SQVTM, CDR2 ANQGSEA. This CDR3 is 11 amino acids long. The CDR3 region is CSVRETREQYF. The CDR3 nucleotides are TGCAGCGTGCGGGAGACAAGGGAGCAGTACTTC.

This sequence joins TRBV7-9 and TRBJ1-4; D uncertain. This CDR3 region has 15 residues. The V and J ends lost 3 bases and 2 bases respectively, with 10 bases between them. Germline CDR1 SEHNR, CDR2 FQNEAQ (reference sequence). The CDR3 is CASSFDLTTNEKLFF. As DNA, the CDR3 is TGTGCCAGCAGCTTCGATTTGACGACTAATGAAAAACTGTTTTTT.

The J gene is TRBJ2-4, the V gene TRBV5-8; D possibly corresponds to TRBD1 (5 bases). Germline V CDR1 and CDR2: SGHTS, YDEGEE. The V end was cut by 2 bases, the J end by 2 bases, with 8 bases between. The CDR3 totals 14 residues. CDR3 sequence: CASSFRETKNIQYF. CDR3 nucleotide sequence: TGTGCCAGCAGCTTCAGGGAAACCAAAAACATTCAGTACTTC.